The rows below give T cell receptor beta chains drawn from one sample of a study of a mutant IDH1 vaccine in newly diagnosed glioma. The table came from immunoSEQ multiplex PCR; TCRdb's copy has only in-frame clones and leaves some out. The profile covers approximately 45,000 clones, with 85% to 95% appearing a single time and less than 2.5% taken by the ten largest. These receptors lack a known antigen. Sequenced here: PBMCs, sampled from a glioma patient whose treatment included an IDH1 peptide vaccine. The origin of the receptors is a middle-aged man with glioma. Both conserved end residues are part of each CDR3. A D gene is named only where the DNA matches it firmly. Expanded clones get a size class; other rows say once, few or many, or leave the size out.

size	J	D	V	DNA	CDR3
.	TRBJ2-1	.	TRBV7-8	TGTGCCAGCAGCCGAGGGGTGGACAATGAGCAGTTCTTC	CASSRGVDNEQFF
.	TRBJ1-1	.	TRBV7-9	TGTGCCAGCAGCTTAGTAGGTCAAACGAACACTGAAGCTTTCTTT	CASSLVGQTNTEAFF
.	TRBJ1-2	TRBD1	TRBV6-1	TGTGCCAGCAGTGAAGCGACAGGGGCGATCCACTATGGCTACACCTTC	CASSEATGAIHYGYTF
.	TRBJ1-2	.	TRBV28	TGTGCCACCTCCGTTTCCGGGTTCGGCTATGGCTACACCTTC	CATSVSGFGYGYTF
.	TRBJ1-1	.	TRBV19	TGTGCCAGTAGTATAAGGGCAGGGGTTAACACTGAAGCTTTCTTT	CASSIRAGVNTEAFF
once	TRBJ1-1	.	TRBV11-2	TGTGCCAGCAGCCGAAATAAGGGAGAAGCTTTCTTT	CASSRNKGEAFF
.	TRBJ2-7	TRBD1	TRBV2	TGTGCCACCACGGGACAGGGGATCCACGAGCAGTACTTC	CATTGQGIHEQYF
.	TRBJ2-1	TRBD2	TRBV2	TGTGCCAGCAGTGTAGAGACTAGCGGGAGGGCCGTCTACAATGAGCAGTTCTTC	CASSVETSGRAVYNEQFF
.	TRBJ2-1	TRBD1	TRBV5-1	TGCGCCAGCAGCTTGGTTACAGGGGGCGTCTATGAGCAGTTCTTC	CASSLVTGGVYEQFF
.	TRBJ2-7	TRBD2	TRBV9	TGTGCCAGCAGCCCGACTAGCGGGGAAGCCTACGAGCAGTACTTC	CASSPTSGEAYEQYF
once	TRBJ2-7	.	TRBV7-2	TGTGCCAGCAGCCCAGGGACGGCCCGTTACGAGCAGTACTTC	CASSPGTARYEQYF
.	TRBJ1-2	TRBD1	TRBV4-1	TGCGCCAGCAGCCACATTAGCCGGGACAGGGGAGTCTATGGCTACACCTTC	CASSHISRDRGVYGYTF
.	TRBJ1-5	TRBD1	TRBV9	TGTGCCAGCGGGGACAGAACCAATCAGCCCCAGCATTTT	CASGDRTNQPQHF
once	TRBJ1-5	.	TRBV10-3	TGTGCCATCAGTAAGGACAGCGGACAGCCCCAGCATTTT	CAISKDSGQPQHF
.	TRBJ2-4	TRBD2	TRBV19	TGTGCCAGCCACCCGAGCGGGGGGGTCCGTCAGTACTTC	CASHPSGGVRQYF
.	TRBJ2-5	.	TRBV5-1	TGCGCCAGCAGCGCAACAAGGGTGGGAGAGACCCAGTACTTC	CASSATRVGETQYF
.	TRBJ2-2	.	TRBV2	TGTGCCAGCAGCGCCCGGCAGCTAGCGAACGGGGGGGAGCTGTTTTTT	CASSARQLANGGELFF
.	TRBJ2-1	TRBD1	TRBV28	TGTGCCAGCAGTTTCCCGATCCTGCAGACAGGGCACAATGAGCAGTTCTTC	CASSFPILQTGHNEQFF
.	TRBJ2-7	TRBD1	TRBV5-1	TGCGCCAGCAGCTTGGATGGGGGCACAGGGGTAAACGAGCAGTACTTC	CASSLDGGTGVNEQYF
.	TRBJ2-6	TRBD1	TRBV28	TGTGCCAGCAGGGCGACAGGGTCCGGGGCCAACGTCCTGACTTTC	CASRATGSGANVLTF
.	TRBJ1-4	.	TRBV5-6	TGTGCCAGCAGCTTAGCAGGGACGGGGCTTGAAAAACTGTTTTTT	CASSLAGTGLEKLFF
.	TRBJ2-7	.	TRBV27	TGTGCCAGCAGTTCACAAACCTACGAGCAGTACTTC	CASSSQTYEQYF
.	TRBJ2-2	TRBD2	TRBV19	TGTGCCAGTAGTATAGGACTAGCGGGGGGACTCGCGAACACCGGGGAGCTGTTTTTT	CASSIGLAGGLANTGELFF
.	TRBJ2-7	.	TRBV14	TGTGCCAGCAGCCACCGACAGGGAGGAATTCGCGAGCAGTACTTC	CASSHRQGGIREQYF
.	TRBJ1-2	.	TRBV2	TGTGCCAGCAGTGAAGCCGGCGTGAGGTCCCCTGCCCGCCACTATGGCTACACCTTC	CASSEAGVRSPARHYGYTF
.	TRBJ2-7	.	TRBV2	TGTGCCAGCAGTGATAAGGCGTACGAGCAGTACTTC	CASSDKAYEQYF
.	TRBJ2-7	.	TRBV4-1	TGCGCCAGCAGCCAGCCCCAATCCTACGAGCAGTACTTC	CASSQPQSYEQYF
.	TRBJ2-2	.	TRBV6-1	TGTGCCAGCAGTGAAGCCAGTGGATACACCGGGGAGCTGTTTTTT	CASSEASGYTGELFF
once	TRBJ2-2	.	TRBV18	TGTGCCAGCTCACCACCGGCCGGGGCGAACACCGGGGAGCTGTTTTTT	CASSPPAGANTGELFF
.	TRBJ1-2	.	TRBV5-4	TGTGCCAGCAGCTTGATTGGGGCCTTCTATGGCTACACCTTC	CASSLIGAFYGYTF
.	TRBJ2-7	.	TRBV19	TGTGCCAGTAGAGGGGGAAGCACCTACGAGCAGTACTTC	CASRGGSTYEQYF
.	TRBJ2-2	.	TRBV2	TGTGCCAGCAGTGAGGGTTCCTCGGCCGGGGAGCTGTTTTTT	CASSEGSSAGELFF
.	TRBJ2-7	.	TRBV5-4	TGTGCCAGCAGCTTGGGAGGGATCCCCCTCGAGCAGTACTTC	CASSLGGIPLEQYF
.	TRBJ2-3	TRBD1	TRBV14	TGTGCCAGCAGCCGGGACAGGGGGACAAAACAGTATTTT	CASSRDRGTKQYF
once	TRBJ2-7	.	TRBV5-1	TGCGCCAGCAGCTGGGCCCAGGGTACCTACGAGCAGTACTTC	CASSWAQGTYEQYF
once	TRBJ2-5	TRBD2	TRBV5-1	TGCGCCAGCAGCCTGAGACTAGCTGGTATAGAGACCCAGTACTTC	CASSLRLAGIETQYF
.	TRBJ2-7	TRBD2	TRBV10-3	TGTGCCATCAGACCGGGACTAGCGGCGGACGAGCAGTACTTC	CAIRPGLAADEQYF
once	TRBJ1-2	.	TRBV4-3	TGCGCCAGCAGCCAATCGAGCACAGGGTGGGGTGGCTACACCTTC	CASSQSSTGWGGYTF
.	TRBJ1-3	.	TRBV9	TGTGCCAGCAGCGTAGCGCCCGGGGGTACTGGAAACACCATATATTTT	CASSVAPGGTGNTIYF
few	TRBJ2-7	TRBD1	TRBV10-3	TGTGCCATCAGTCCGGGGACAGGGGGCCGGTACGAGCAGTACTTC	CAISPGTGGRYEQYF
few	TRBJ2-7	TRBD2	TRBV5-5	TGTGCCAGCAGCTTTGGGCGGGAGATCGAGCAGTACTTC	CASSFGREIEQYF
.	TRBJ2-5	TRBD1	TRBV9	TGTGCCAGCAGCGCTCGGACAGGGGAGACCCAGTACTTC	CASSARTGETQYF
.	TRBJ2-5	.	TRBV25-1	TGTGCCAGCAGGCCCCCCGGGACTGCGCGGGAGACCCAGTACTTC	CASRPPGTARETQYF
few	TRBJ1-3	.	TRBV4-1	TGCGCCAGCAGCCAAGGCCCGGTGGACACCATATATTTT	CASSQGPVDTIYF
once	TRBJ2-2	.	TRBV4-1	TGCGCCAGCAGCCAATCCGGGACACCGAACACCGGGGAGCTGTTTTTT	CASSQSGTPNTGELFF
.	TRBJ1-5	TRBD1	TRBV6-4	TGTGCCAACCCCCCGGGACAGGCGTCAAATCAGCCCCAGCATTTT	CANPPGQASNQPQHF
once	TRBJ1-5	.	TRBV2	TGTGCCAGCAGTGAAGATAGGAATCAGCCCCAGCATTTT	CASSEDRNQPQHF
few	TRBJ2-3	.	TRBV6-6	TGTGCCAGCAGTTACTTGCAGCGCACAGATACGCAGTATTTT	CASSYLQRTDTQYF
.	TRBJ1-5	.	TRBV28	TGTGCCAGCAGCACTCGGGGTGAACAGCCCCAGCATTTT	CASSTRGEQPQHF